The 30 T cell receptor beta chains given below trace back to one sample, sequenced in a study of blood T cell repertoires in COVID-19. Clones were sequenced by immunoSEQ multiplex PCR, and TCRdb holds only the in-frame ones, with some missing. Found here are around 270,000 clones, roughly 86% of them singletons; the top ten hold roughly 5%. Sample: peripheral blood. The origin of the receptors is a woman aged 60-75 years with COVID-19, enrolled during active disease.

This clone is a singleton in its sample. This CDR3 is CASAREGRPQHF. In DNA form, the CDR3 reads TGTGCCAGCGCCCGGGAGGGGAGACCCCAGCATTTT. This chain links TRBV2 with TRBJ1-5, with D possibly matching TRBD1 (5 bases). Trimming left V 8 bases short and J 10 bases short, with 15 bases between. CDR1 is SNHLY and CDR2 is FYNNEI in the germline V gene. This CDR3 region has 12 residues.

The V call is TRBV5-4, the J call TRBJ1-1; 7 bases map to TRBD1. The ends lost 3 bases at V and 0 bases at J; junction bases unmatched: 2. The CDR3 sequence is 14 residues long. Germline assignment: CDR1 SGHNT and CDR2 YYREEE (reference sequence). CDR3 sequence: CASSYTGVNTEAFF. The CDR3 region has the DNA TGTGCCAGCAGCTACACAGGGGTGAACACTGAAGCTTTCTTT.

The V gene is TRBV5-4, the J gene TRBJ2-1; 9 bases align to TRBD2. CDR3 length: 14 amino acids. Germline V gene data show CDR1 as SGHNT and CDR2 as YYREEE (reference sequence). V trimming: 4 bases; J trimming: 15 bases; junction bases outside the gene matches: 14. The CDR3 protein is CASSVAGAPSILFF. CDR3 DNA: TGTGCCAGCAGCGTAGCGGGAGCCCCTAGCATCTTGTTCTTC.

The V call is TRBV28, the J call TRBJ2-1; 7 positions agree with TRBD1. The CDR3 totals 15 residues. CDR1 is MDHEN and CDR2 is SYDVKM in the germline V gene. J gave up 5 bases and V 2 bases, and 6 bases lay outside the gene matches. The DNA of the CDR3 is TGTGCCAGCAGTTTACTCGGGACAGCAAACAATGAGCAGTTCTTC. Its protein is CASSLLGTANNEQFF.

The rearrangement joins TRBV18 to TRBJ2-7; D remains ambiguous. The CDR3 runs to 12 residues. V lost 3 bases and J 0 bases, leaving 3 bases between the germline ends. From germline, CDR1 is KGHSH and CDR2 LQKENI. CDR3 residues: CASSPGSYEQYF. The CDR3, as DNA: TGTGCCAGCTCACCCGGCTCCTACGAGCAGTACTTC.

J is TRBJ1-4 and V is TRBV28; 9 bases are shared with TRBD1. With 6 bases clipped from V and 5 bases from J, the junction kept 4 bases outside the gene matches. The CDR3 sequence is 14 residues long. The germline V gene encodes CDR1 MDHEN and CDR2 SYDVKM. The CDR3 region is CASSLGQGNEKLFF. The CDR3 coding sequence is TGTGCCAGCAGCCTGGGACAGGGAAATGAAAAACTGTTTTTT. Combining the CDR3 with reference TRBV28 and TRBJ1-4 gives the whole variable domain DVKVTQSSRYLVKRTGEKVFLECVQDMDHENMFWYRQDPGLGLRLIYFSYDVKMKEKGDIPEGYSVSREKKERFSLILESASTNQTSMYLCASSLGQGNEKLFFGSGTQLSVL.

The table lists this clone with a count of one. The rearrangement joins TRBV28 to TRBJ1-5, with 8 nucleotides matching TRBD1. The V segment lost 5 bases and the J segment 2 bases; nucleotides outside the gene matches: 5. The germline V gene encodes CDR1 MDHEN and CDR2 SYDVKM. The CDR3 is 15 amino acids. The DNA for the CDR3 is TGTGCCAGCAGTCTCAGGGGGCAGGGCAATCAGCCCCAGCATTTT. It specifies CASSLRGQGNQPQHF.

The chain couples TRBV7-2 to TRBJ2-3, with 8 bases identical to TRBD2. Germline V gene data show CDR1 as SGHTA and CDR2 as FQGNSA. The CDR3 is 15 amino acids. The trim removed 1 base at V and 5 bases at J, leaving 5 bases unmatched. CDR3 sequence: CASSLGAGVLDTQYF. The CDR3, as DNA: TGTGCCAGCAGCTTAGGAGCGGGAGTGTTAGATACGCAGTATTTT.

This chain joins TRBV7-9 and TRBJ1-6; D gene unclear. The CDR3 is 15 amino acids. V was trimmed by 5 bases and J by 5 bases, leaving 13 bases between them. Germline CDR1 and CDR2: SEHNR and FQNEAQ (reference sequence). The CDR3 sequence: CASSLVRGNNSPLHF. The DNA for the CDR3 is TGTGCCAGCAGCCTAGTTCGAGGGAATAATTCACCCCTCCACTTT.

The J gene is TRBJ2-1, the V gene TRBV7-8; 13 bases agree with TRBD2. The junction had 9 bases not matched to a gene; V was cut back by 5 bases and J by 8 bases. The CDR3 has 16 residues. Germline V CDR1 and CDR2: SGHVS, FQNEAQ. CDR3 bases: TGTGCCAGCAGCCTTAGGACTAGCGGGAGTAAGGATGAGCAGTTCTTC. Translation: CASSLRTSGSKDEQFF.

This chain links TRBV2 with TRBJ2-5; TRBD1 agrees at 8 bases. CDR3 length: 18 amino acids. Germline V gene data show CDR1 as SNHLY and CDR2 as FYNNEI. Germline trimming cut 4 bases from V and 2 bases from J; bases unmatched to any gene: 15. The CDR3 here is CASSVQGARRGTQETQYF. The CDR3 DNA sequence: TGTGCCAGCAGTGTGCAGGGGGCGCGAAGGGGTACACAAGAGACCCAGTACTTC.

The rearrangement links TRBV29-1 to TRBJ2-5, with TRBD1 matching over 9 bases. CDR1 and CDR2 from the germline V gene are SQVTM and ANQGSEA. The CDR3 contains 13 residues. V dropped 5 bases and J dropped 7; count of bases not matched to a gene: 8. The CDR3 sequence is CSVRDRGGGTQYF. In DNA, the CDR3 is TGCAGCGTTAGAGACAGGGGGGGTGGGACCCAGTACTTC.

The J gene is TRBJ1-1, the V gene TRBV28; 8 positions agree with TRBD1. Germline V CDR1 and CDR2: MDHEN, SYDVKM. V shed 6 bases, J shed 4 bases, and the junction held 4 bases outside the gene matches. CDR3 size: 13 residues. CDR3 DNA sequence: TGTGCCAGCAGCCGAGACAGGGGCACTGAAGCTTTCTTT. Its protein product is CASSRDRGTEAFF.

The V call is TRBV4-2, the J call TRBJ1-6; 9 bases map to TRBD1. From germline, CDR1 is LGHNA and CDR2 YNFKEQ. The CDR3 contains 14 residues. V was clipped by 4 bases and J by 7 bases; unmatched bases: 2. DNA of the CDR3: TGTGCCAGCAGCCCGGACAGGGGCAATTCACCCCTCCACTTT. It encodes CASSPDRGNSPLHF.

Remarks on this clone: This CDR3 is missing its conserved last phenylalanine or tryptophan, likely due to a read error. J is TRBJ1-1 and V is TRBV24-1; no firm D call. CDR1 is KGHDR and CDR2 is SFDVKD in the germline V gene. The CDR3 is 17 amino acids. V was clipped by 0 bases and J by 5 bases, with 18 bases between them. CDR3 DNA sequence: TGTGCCACCAGTGATTTGAAGGAGAGGCGACCGCGGACTGAAGCTTTCTCT. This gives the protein CATSDLKERRPRTEAFS.

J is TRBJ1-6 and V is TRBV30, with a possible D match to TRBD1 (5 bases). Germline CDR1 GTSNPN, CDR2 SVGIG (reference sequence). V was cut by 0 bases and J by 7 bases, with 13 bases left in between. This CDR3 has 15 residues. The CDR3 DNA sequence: TGTGCCTGGAGTGTTTTGGCAGGGCGGAATTCACCCCTCCACTTT. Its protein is CAWSVLAGRNSPLHF.

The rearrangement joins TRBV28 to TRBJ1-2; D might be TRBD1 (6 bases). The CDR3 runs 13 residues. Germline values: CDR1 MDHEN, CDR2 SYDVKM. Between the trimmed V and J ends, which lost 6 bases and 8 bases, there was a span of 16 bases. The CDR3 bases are TGTGCCAGCAGACTAACAGGGAGTCAGGGCTACACCTTC. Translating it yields CASRLTGSQGYTF.

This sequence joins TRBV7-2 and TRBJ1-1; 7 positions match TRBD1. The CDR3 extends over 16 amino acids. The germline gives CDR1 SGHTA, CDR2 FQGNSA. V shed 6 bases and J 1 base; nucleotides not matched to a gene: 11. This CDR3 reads CASSPRQGGGNTEAFF. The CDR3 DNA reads TGTGCCAGCAGTCCTCGACAGGGTGGAGGGAACACTGAAGCTTTCTTT.

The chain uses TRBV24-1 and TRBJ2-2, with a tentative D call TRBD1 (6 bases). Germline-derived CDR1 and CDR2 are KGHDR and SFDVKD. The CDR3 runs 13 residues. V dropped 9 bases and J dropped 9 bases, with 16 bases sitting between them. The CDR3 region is CATGTPLDRELFF. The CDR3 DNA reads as TGTGCCACCGGGACACCCCTGGACCGGGAGCTGTTTTTT.

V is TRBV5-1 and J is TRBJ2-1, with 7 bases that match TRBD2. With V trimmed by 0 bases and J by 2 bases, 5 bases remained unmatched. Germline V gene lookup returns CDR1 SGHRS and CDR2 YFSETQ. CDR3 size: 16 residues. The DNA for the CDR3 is TGCGCCAGCAGCTTGGCCAGTCTAGCGGCCTACAATGAGCAGTTCTTC. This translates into CASSLASLAAYNEQFF.

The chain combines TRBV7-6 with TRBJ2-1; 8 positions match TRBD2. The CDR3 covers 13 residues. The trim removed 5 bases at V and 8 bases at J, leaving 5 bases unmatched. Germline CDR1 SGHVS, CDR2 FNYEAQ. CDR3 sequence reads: CASSLGGADEQFF. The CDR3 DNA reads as TGTGCCAGCAGCCTCGGGGGGGCCGATGAGCAGTTCTTC.

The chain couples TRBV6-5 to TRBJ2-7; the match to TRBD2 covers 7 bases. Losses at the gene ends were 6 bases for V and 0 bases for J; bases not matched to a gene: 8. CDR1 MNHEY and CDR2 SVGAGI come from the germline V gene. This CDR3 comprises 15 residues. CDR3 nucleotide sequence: TGTGCCAGCAGGGGAGGGGTCGGAACCTCCTACGAGCAGTACTTC. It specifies CASRGGVGTSYEQYF.

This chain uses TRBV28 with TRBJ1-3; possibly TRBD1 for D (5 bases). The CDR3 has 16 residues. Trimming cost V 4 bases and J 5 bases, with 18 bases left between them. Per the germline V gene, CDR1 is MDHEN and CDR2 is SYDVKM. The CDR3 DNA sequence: TGTGCCAGCAGTTCCGACCTGGGGGGTGTCAGAAACACCATATATTTT. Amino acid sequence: CASSSDLGGVRNTIYF. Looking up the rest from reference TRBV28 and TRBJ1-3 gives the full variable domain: DVKVTQSSRYLVKRTGEKVFLECVQDMDHENMFWYRQDPGLGLRLIYFSYDVKMKEKGDIPEGYSVSREKKERFSLILESASTNQTSMYLCASSSDLGGVRNTIYFGEGSWLTVV.

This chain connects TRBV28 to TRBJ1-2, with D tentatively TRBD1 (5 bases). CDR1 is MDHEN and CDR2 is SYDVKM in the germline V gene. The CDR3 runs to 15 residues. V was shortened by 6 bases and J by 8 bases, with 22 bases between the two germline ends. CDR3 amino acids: CASSRWRDEGRGYTF. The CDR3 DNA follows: TGTGCCAGCAGCAGGTGGCGGGACGAGGGGAGGGGCTACACCTTC.

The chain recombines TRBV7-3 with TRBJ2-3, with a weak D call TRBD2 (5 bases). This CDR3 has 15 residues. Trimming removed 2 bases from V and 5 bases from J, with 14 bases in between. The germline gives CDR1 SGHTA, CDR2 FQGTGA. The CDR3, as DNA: TGTGCCAGCAGCTTATTTCCAAACCGGGGAGATACGCAGTATTTT. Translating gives CASSLFPNRGDTQYF. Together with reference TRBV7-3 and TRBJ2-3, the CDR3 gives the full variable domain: GAGVSQTPSNKVTEKGKYVELRCDPISGHTALYWYRQSLGQGPEFLIYFQGTGAADDSGLPNDRFFAVRPEGSVSTLKIQRTERGDSAVYLCASSLFPNRGDTQYFGPGTRLTVL.

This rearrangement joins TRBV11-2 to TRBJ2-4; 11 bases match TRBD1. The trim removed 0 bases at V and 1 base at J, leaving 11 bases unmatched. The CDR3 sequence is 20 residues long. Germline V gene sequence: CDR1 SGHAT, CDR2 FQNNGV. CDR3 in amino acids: CASSLDVGQGDWGAKNIQYF. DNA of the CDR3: TGTGCCAGCAGCTTAGATGTGGGACAGGGGGATTGGGGGGCCAAAAACATTCAGTACTTC. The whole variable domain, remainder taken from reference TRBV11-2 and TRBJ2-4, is EAGVAQSPRYKIIEKRQSVAFWCNPISGHATLYWYQQILGQGPKLLIQFQNNGVVDDSQLPKDRFSAERLKGVDSTLKIQPAKLEDSAVYLCASSLDVGQGDWGAKNIQYFGAGTRLSVL.

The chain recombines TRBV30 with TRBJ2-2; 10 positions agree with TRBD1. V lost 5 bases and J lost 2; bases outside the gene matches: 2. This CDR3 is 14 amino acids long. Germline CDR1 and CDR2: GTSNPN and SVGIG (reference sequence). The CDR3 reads CAWSTGGNTGELFF. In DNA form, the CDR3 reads TGTGCCTGGTCGACAGGGGGCAACACCGGGGAGCTGTTTTTT.

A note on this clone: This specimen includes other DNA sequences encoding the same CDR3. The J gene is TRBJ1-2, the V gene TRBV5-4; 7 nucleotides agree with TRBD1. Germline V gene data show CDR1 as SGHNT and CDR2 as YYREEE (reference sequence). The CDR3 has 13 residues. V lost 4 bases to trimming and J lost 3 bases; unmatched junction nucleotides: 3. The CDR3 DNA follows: TGTGCCAGCAGCCTTGACAGGGACTATGGCTACACCTTC. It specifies CASSLDRDYGYTF. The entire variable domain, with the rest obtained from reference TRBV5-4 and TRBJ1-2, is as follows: ETGVTQSPTHLIKTRGQQVTLRCSSQSGHNTVSWYQQALGQGPQFIFQYYREEENGRGNFPPRFSGLQFPNYSSELNVNALELDDSALYLCASSLDRDYGYTFGSGTRLTVV.

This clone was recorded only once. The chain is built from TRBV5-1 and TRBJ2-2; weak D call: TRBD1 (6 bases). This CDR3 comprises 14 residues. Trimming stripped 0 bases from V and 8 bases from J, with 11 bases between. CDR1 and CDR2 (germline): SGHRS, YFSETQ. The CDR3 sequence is CASSLDRVSGELFF. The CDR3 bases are TGCGCCAGCAGCTTGGACAGGGTTTCGGGGGAGCTGTTTTTT.

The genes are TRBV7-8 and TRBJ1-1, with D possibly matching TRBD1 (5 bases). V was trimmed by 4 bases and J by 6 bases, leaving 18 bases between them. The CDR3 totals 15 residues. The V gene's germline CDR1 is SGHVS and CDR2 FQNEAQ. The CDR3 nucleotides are TGTGCCAGCAGCTACTACCAGGGCTATGAATCTGAAGCTTTCTTT. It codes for CASSYYQGYESEAFF. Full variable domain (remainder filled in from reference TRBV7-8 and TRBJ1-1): GAGVSQSPRYKVAKRGQDVALRCDPISGHVSLFWYQQALGQGPEFLTYFQNEAQLDKSGLPSDRFFAERPEGSVSTLKIQRTQQEDSAVYLCASSYYQGYESEAFFGQGTRLTVV.